This TCR beta chain came from a study of cytomegalovirus exposure and HLA in healthy donors. Findings and caveats of the study: Cytomegalovirus association was assigned to approximately 160 TCR beta chains. The study found most TCR sequences rare, yet found some public TCRs in many donors. In vitro testing confirmed a few CMV-associated chains as specific for CMV antigens.

A note on this clone: The antigen is undetermined.

The table came from immunoSEQ multiplex PCR; TCRdb's copy has only in-frame clones and leaves some out. Of roughly 280,000 clones in the sample, 65% to 90% were seen once. The donors belonged to the approximately 120-subject validation cohort, separate from the roughly 700-subject first cohort. The V segment lost 5 bases and the J segment 9 bases; nucleotides outside the gene matches: 6. The CDR3 is made up of 13 amino acids. CDR1 and CDR2 from the germline V gene are SGHTA and FQGTGA. The genes are TRBV7-3 and TRBJ1-5; 8 bases line up with TRBD1. Material for sequencing was PBMCs. The source of this sequence is a woman aged 18-30 years in good health and CMV-seronegative. The CDR3 reads CASSPGQGLPQHF. The CDR3 DNA reads TGTGCCAGCAGCCCTGGACAGGGCCTGCCCCAGCATTTT.